This T cell receptor beta chain was identified in a study of T-cell reconstitution after alpha-beta-depleted transplantation in children. Unique molecular identifiers were incorporated during preparation of the TCRbeta library. TCRdb itself ran the PCR reads through MiXCR, one entry per CDR3 protein. The data show approximately 640,000 distinct CDR3 sequences, 16% seen once. This clonotype was seen repeatedly, ten times or more. Germline CDR1 and CDR2: SQVTM and ANQGSEA. CDR3 length: 15 amino acids. The V segment lost 3 bases and the J segment 0 bases; nucleotides outside the gene matches: 3. The receptor's source is a human donor who donated a stem cell graft to a child with acute myeloid leukemia. The source was PBMCs from the stem cell graft donor, collected from the stem cell graft. The chain links TRBV29-1 to TRBJ2-2, with TRBD1 identical over 8 bases. DNA for the CDR3: TGCAGCGTTGATCAGGGGGCTTCGAACACCGGGGAGCTGTTTTTT. Encoded protein: CSVDQGASNTGELFF.